The T cell receptor (beta chain) under discussion was sequenced for a study of blood T cells in healthy people across ages. The table lists this clonotype with a few counts. V was shortened by 3 bases and J by 11 bases, with 16 bases between the two germline ends. CDR3 length: 13 amino acids. Germline assignment: CDR1 KGHSH and CDR2 LQKENI. The authors ran a second PCR of about 6 to 12 cycles using a sample-barcoded 5' primer and a J-beta primer mix. MiXCR, run by TCRdb on the 5' RACE reads, gives a single entry per CDR3 protein. The profile covers 750,000 to 1,000,000 distinct CDR3 sequences, with 25% to 30% appearing a single time and roughly 10% taken by the ten largest. The sample also formed part of further work on T cells of mothers and their children.

V and J are TRBV18 and TRBJ2-5, with D possibly matching TRBD1 (6 bases). This clonotype originated in a woman between 35 and 50 years old in good health. The specimen sequenced was blood. CDR3 sequence (DNA): TGTGCCAGCTCACCCCAGGGGCTGAATGAGCAGTACTTC. This codes for CASSPQGLNEQYF.